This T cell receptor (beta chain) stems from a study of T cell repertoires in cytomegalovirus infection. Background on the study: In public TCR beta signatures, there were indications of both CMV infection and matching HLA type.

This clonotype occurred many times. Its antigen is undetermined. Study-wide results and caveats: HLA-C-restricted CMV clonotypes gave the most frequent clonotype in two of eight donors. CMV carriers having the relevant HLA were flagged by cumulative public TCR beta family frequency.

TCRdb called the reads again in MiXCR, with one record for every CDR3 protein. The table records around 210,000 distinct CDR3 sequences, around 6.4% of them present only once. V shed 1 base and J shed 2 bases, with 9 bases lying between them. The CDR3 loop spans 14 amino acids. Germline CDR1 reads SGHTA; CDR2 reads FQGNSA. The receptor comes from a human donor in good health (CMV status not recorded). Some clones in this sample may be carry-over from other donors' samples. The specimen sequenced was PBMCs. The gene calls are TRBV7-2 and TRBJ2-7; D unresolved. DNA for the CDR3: TGTGCCAGCAGCTTAGGGCAGGTTACCTACGAGCAGTACTTC. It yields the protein CASSLGQVTYEQYF.